This TCR beta chain was sequenced in a study of cytomegalovirus exposure and HLA in healthy donors. Study-wide points: Only CMV serostatus was available as immune exposure information. Another analysis was done later, and it associated roughly 15,000 TCR beta sequences with HLA alleles at 0.05 false discovery rate.

The CDR3 is 14 amino acids. Trimming cost V 7 bases and J 8 bases; bases outside gene matches: 10. Germline values: CDR1 MNHNS, CDR2 SASEGT. Nominally healthy donors were sampled, though unrecorded immune exposures were likely. 13 Jbeta primers and 60 Vbeta primers were used for the PCR. Profiling relied on immunoSEQ multiplex PCR, and the TCRdb table lists in-frame clones only, not all of them. The table lists 100,000 to 120,000 clones, about three quarters of them singletons, with about 5.8% in the top ten. About this clone itself: Its target is unknown.

The specimen sequenced was PBMCs. The receptor comes from a male donor in good health and CMV-seronegative. V usage is TRBV6-1 and J usage is TRBJ1-4; 7 nucleotides line up with TRBD1. The CDR3 loop is CASTQDRSLEKLFF. CDR3 DNA sequence: TGTGCCAGCACTCAGGACAGGAGTTTAGAAAAACTGTTTTTT.